This T cell receptor (beta chain) was sequenced during a study of CD8 T cell repertoires and HIV-1 epitope variants. This CDR3 has 16 residues. The trim removed 1 base at V and 3 bases at J, leaving 4 bases unmatched. Germline values: CDR1 SGHTA, CDR2 FQGNSA. The data were produced by immunoSEQ multiplex PCR, yet TCRdb's version contains in-frame clones alone and is incomplete. This sample carries several thousand clones, roughly 70% of them seen once, and the ten largest clones take about 40%. This clone showed up just once. Its antigen is not identified. The clonotype comes from a male donor with HIV. V is TRBV7-2 and J is TRBJ2-1, with 9 bases identical to TRBD2. The specimen sequenced was cultured CD8+ T cells derived from PBMCs. CDR3 region: CASSLDGSGSYNEQFF. The CDR3 DNA reads TGTGCCAGCAGCTTAGATGGTAGCGGGAGCTACAATGAGCAGTTCTTC.